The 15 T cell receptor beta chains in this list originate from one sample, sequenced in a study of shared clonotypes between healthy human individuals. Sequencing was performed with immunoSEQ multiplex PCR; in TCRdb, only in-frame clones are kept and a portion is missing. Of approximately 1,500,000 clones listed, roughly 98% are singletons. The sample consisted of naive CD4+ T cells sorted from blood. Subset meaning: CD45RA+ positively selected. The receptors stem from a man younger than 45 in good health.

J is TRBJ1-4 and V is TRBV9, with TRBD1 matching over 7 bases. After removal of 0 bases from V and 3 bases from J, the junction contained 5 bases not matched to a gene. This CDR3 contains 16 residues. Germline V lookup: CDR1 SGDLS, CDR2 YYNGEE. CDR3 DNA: TGTGCCAGCAGCGTAGACCACAGGGGTTCTAATGAAAAACTGTTTTTT. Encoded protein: CASSVDHRGSNEKLFF.

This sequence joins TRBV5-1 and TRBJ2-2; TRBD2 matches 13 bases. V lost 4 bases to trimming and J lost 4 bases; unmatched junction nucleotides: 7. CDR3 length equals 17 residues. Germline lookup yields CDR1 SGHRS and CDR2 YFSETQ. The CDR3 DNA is TGCGCCAGCAGCCTGAGGACTAGCGGGAGAAGCACCGGGGAGCTGTTTTTT. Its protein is CASSLRTSGRSTGELFF.

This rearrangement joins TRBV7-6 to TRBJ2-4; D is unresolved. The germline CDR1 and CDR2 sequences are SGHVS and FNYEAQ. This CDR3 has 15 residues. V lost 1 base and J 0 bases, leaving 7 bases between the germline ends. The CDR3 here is CASSLVRKAKNIQYF. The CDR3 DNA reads TGTGCCAGCAGCTTAGTTCGTAAAGCCAAAAACATTCAGTACTTC.

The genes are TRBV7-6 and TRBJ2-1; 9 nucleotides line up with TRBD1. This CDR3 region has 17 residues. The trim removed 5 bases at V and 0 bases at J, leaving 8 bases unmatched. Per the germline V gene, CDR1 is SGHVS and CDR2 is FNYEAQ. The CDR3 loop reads CASSLWGTGSSYNEQFF. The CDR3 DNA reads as TGTGCCAGCAGCCTTTGGGGGACAGGGAGCTCCTACAATGAGCAGTTCTTC.

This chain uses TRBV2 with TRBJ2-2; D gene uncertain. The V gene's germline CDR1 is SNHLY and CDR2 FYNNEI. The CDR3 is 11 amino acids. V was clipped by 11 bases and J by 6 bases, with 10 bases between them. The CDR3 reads CAVQNPGELFF. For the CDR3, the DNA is TGTGCCGTACAGAATCCCGGGGAGCTGTTTTTT.

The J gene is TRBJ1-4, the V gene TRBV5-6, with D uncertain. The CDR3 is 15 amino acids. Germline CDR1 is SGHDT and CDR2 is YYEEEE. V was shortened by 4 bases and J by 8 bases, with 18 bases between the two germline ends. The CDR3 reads CASSATGGPREKLFF. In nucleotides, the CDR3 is TGTGCCAGCAGCGCGACGGGCGGGCCTCGGGAAAAACTGTTTTTT.

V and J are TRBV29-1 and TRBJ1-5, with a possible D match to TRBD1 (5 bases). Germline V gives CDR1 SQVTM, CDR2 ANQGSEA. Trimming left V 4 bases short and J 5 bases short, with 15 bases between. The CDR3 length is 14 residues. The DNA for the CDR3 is TGCAGCGTTGGAGGAGGGGTGGATTATCAGCCCCAGCATTTT. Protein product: CSVGGGVDYQPQHF.

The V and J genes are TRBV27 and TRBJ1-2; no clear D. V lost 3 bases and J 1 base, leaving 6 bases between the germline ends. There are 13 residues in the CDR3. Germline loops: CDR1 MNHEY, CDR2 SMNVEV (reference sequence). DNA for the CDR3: TGTGCCAGCAGTTTTTGGTATAACTATGGCTACACCTTC. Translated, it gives CASSFWYNYGYTF.

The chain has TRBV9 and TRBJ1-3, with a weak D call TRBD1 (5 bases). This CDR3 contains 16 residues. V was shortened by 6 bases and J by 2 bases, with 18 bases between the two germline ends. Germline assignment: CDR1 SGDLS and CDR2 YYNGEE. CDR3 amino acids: CASTATSGSTGNTIYF. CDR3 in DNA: TGTGCCAGCACCGCAACCTCAGGGTCGACTGGAAACACCATATATTTT.

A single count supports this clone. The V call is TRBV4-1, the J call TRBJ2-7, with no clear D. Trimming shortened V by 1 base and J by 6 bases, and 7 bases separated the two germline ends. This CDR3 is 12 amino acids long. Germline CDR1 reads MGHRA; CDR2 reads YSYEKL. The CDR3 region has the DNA TGCGCCAGCAGCCAAGTATCAGGCGAGCAGTACTTC. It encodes CASSQVSGEQYF.

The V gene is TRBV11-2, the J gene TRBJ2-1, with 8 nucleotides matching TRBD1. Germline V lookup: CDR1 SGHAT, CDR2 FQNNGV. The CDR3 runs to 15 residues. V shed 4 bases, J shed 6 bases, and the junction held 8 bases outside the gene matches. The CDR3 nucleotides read TGTGCCAGCAGCTCCGACAGGGGCGGAGGCAATGAGCAGTTCTTC. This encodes CASSSDRGGGNEQFF.

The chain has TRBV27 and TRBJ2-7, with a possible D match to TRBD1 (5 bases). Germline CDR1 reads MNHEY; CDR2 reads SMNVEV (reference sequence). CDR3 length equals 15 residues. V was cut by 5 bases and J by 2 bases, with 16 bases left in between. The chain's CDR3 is CASSRQSLITYEQYF. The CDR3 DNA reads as TGTGCCAGCAGTCGACAGTCACTTATCACCTACGAGCAGTACTTC.

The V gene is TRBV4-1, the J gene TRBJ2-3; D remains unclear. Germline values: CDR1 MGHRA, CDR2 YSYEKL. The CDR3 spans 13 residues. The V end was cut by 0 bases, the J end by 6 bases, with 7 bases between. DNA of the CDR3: TGCGCCAGCAGCCAAGATCTCAAGGATACGCAGTATTTT. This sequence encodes CASSQDLKDTQYF.

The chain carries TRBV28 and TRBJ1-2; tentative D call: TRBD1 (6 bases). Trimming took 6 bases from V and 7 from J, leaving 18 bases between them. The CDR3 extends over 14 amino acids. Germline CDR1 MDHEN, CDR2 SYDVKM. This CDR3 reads CASRPDRARFGYTF. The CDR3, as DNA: TGTGCCAGCAGACCGGACAGAGCACGCTTTGGCTACACCTTC.

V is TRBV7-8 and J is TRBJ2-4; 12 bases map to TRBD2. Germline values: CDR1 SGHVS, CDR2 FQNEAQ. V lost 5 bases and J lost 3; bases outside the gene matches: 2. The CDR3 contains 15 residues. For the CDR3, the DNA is TGTGCCAGCAGCCGACTAGCGGGAGACAAAAACATTCAGTACTTC. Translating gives CASSRLAGDKNIQYF.